This T cell receptor beta chain was identified in a study of post-analysis software for immune sequencing data. Unique molecular identifiers were built into the TCR beta cDNA libraries. Once roughly 0.85 to 11 million T cells were used, roughly 0.5 million cDNA molecules resulted. Each CDR3 protein gets one entry after TCRdb re-called the PCR reads with MiXCR. This table holds about 200,000 distinct CDR3 sequences, around 30% found once. CDR3 size: 14 residues. The germline V gene has CDR1 SGHRS and CDR2 YFSETQ. Of note for this clonotype: Its specificity is unknown.

Regarding the study as a whole: Controls showed lower frequencies than patients for a few TRBV segments, and TRBV5-6, TRBV5-1 and TRBV20-1 were among these.

Source material: blood. This rearrangement joins TRBV5-1 to TRBJ2-7, with 8 bases matching TRBD2. Matching the DNA end better, TRBJ2-4 makes the J call doubtful. The receptor was derived from a girl younger than 18 with multiple sclerosis. The CDR3 here is CASSEVAGSAIQYF. The CDR3 DNA sequence: TGCGCCAGCAGCGAAGTAGCGGGATCGGCCATTCAGTACTTC.